Below, one T cell receptor (beta chain) is given with its context. The sample originates from a study of blood T cell repertoires in COVID-19. The CDR3 is made up of 14 amino acids. With 4 bases removed from V and 1 base from J, the gap between germline ends came to 10 bases. The germline CDR1 and CDR2 sequences are LGHDT and YNNKEL (reference sequence). Generated by immunoSEQ multiplex PCR, the TCRdb table keeps only in-frame clones and is missing some. This sample has about 330,000 clones, with roughly 82% found just once. The V gene is TRBV3-1 (or the pseudogene TRBV3-2), the J gene TRBJ2-5, with D unclear. The receptor's source is a woman in her fifties or sixties with acute or convalescent COVID-19. The sequenced material came from peripheral blood. This CDR3 reads CASSRSSAQETQYF. CDR3 nucleotides: TGTGCCAGCAGCCGATCGAGCGCCCAAGAGACCCAGTACTTC.